This entry is about one T cell receptor beta chain. The antigen is unknown. The study ran its PCR with 60 Vbeta and 13 Jbeta primers. The method was immunoSEQ multiplex PCR; TCRdb's version includes in-frame clones alone and lacks a portion of them. Found here are 150,000 to 250,000 clones, around 76% of them singletons; the top ten hold roughly 2%. The sample originates from a study of cytomegalovirus exposure and HLA in healthy donors. Study-level findings and limits: In a later analysis, about 17,000 TCR beta sequences were associated with HLA alleles at 0.05 false discovery rate. In a later analysis, V- and J-gene trimming of beta chains associated with a DCLRE1C missense variant, replicated independently.

Deletions cut 7 bases from V and 0 bases from J, with 11 bases between. Germline values: CDR1 LNHDA, CDR2 SQIVND (reference sequence). The CDR3 consists of 14 residues. The clonotype was recovered from a man in his thirties or forties in good health and CMV-seronegative. The chain links TRBV19 to TRBJ2-3; D is unclear. Sequencing was carried out using PBMCs. DNA for the CDR3: TGTGCCAGTATGATTGGCGGTAGCACAGATACGCAGTATTTT. This codes for CASMIGGSTDTQYF.